What follows are 29 T cell receptor beta chains derived from one specimen sequenced in a study of Ad26.COV2.S vaccination and SARS-CoV-2 variants. Produced via immunoSEQ multiplex PCR; TCRdb's table is partial and in-frame only. The table has about 680,000 clones, roughly 90% seen once. Treatment defined: about 20 received Ad26.COV2.S at low or high dose, single or two shots; five or six received placebo; per-sample allocation not given. Sampling occurred on day 63 after the first vaccine or placebo injection. Sample: peripheral blood, taken in a trial of Ad26.COV2.S vaccine versus placebo. The source is a person aged 18-65 years who received the Ad26.COV2.S COVID-19 vaccine or a placebo.

The DNA of the CDR3 is TGTGCCATCAGGGGACAGGGAGGCACAGATACGCAGTATTTT. Its protein is CAIRGQGGTDTQYF. The rearrangement uses TRBV10-3 and TRBJ2-3; 9 bases align to TRBD1. J gave up 1 base and V 6 bases, and 2 bases lay outside the gene matches. The germline gives CDR1 ENHRY, CDR2 SYGVKD. This CDR3 is built from 14 residues.

This chain links TRBV18 with TRBJ2-1, with TRBD2 identical over 7 bases. This CDR3 comprises 16 residues. V was clipped by 1 base and J by 3 bases; unmatched bases: 6. In germline, CDR1 is KGHSH, CDR2 LQKENI. CDR3 protein: CASSPQAGVIYNEQFF. Written as DNA, the CDR3 is TGTGCCAGCTCACCACAGGCGGGGGTGATCTACAATGAGCAGTTCTTC.

J is TRBJ2-3 and V is TRBV5-4, with D tentatively TRBD2 (6 bases). The germline V and J ends were trimmed by 1 base and 0 bases, with 9 bases remaining between them. The CDR3 totals 15 residues. The V gene's germline CDR1 is SGHNT and CDR2 YYREEE (reference sequence). The CDR3 sequence is CASSLRAGSTDTQYF. CDR3 nucleotide sequence: TGTGCCAGCAGCTTGAGGGCGGGGAGCACAGATACGCAGTATTTT.

V usage is TRBV30 and J usage is TRBJ1-2; D gene uncertain. In germline, CDR1 is GTSNPN, CDR2 SVGIG (reference sequence). The CDR3 runs 13 residues. V was shortened by 0 bases and J by 8 bases, with 13 bases between the two germline ends. The DNA of the CDR3 is TGTGCCTGGAGTGTACGAGGGCCTGTGGGCTACACCTTC. This sequence encodes CAWSVRGPVGYTF.

The V call is TRBV6-1, the J call TRBJ2-2; 9 bases line up with TRBD2. Germline V gene data show CDR1 as MNHNS and CDR2 as SASEGT. V shed 3 bases, J shed 7 bases, and the junction held 9 bases outside the gene matches. The CDR3 consists of 16 residues. CDR3 DNA sequence: TGTGCCAGCAGTGACCAGATAGCGGGGGTCAGCGGGGAGCTGTTTTTT. Translated: CASSDQIAGVSGELFF.

The CDR3 here is CASSYSRGAGYGYTF. Written as DNA, the CDR3 is TGTGCCAGCAGTTACTCGAGGGGAGCAGGGTATGGCTACACCTTC. V usage is TRBV6-5 and J usage is TRBJ1-2, with D possibly TRBD1 on 5 matching bases. This CDR3 has 15 amino acids. Germline-derived CDR1 and CDR2 are MNHEY and SVGAGI. Between the trimmed V and J ends, which lost 0 bases and 5 bases, there was a span of 13 bases.

This chain uses TRBV2 with TRBJ2-2; D may be TRBD1 (5 bases). The V end was cut by 6 bases, the J end by 7 bases, with 9 bases between. CDR1 is SNHLY, CDR2 FYNNEI, per germline. The CDR3 loop spans 12 amino acids. The CDR3 DNA is TGTGCCAGCAGAGTCAGGGTCGGGGAGCTGTTTTTT. The encoded protein is CASRVRVGELFF.

The J gene is TRBJ1-3, the V gene TRBV7-2, with TRBD1 matching 7 bases. Losses at the gene ends were 5 bases for V and 0 bases for J; bases not matched to a gene: 7. Germline V gene data show CDR1 as SGHTA and CDR2 as FQGNSA. The CDR3 totals 16 residues. CDR3 bases: TGTGCCAGCAGCCCCTCGCCAGGGGGCTCTGGAAACACCATATATTTT. It codes for CASSPSPGGSGNTIYF.

The chain joins TRBV4-2 to TRBJ2-3, with TRBD1 as a possible D gene (5 bases). The CDR3 loop spans 14 amino acids. Trimming took 0 bases from V and 2 from J, leaving 6 bases between them. CDR1 and CDR2 from the germline V gene are LGHNA and YNFKEQ. This CDR3 reads CASSQDGATDTQYF. The DNA of the CDR3 is TGTGCCAGCAGCCAAGATGGGGCCACAGATACGCAGTATTTT.

The chain has TRBV6-6 and TRBJ1-5, with a possible D match to TRBD1 (6 bases). The germline V and J ends were trimmed by 4 bases and 2 bases, with 15 bases remaining between them. CDR1 is MNHNY, CDR2 SVGAGI, per germline (reference sequence). The CDR3 spans 16 residues. The CDR3 loop reads CASSFRGGKGNQPQHF. For the CDR3, the DNA is TGTGCCAGCAGTTTCAGGGGAGGGAAGGGCAATCAGCCCCAGCATTTT.

J is TRBJ2-1 and V is TRBV19; 9 nucleotides line up with TRBD1. This CDR3 contains 15 residues. Trimming at V came to 6 bases and at J to 6 bases, leaving 9 bases not matched to a gene. Germline lookup yields CDR1 LNHDA and CDR2 SQIVND (reference sequence). CDR3 protein: CASSIDWTGANEQFF. The CDR3 nucleotides are TGTGCCAGTAGCATCGACTGGACAGGGGCCAATGAGCAGTTCTTC. The full variable domain, in which reference TRBV19 and TRBJ2-1 provide the parts outside the CDR3, is DGGITQSPKYLFRKEGQNVTLSCEQNLNHDAMYWYRQDPGQGLRLIYYSQIVNDFQKGDIAEGYSVSREKKESFPLTVTSAQKNPTAFYLCASSIDWTGANEQFFGPGTRLTVL.

V is TRBV4-3 and J is TRBJ1-2; no clear D. The CDR3 is 14 amino acids. V lost 2 bases to trimming and J lost 8 bases, with 15 bases between them. CDR1 LGHNA and CDR2 YSLEER come from the germline V gene. The CDR3: CASSQPAGWGGYTF. The CDR3 DNA follows: TGCGCCAGCAGCCAACCGGCGGGATGGGGAGGCTACACCTTC.

V gene TRBV7-9 combines with J gene TRBJ2-1, with 8 bases that match TRBD2. Looked up from germline, CDR1 is SEHNR and CDR2 is FQNEAQ (reference sequence). Losses at the gene ends were 3 bases for V and 3 bases for J; bases not matched to a gene: 1. The CDR3 covers 14 residues. The CDR3 nucleotides read TGTGCCAGCAGCTTGGGGACTAGCTACAATGAGCAGTTCTTC. It encodes CASSLGTSYNEQFF.

This clone was picked up one time. The V call is TRBV6-5, the J call TRBJ2-7; no clear D gene. The CDR3 sequence is 13 residues long. CDR1 and CDR2 (germline): MNHEY, SVGAGI. Deletions cut 9 bases from V and 3 bases from J, with 15 bases between. The CDR3 region has the DNA TGTGCCAGTGCGCGCGCGGCCCACTACGAGCAGTACTTC. This gives the protein CASARAAHYEQYF.

The V and J genes are TRBV13 and TRBJ2-1, with D possibly matching TRBD2 (6 bases). The CDR3 extends over 14 amino acids. CDR1 PRHDT and CDR2 FYEKMQ come from the germline V gene (reference sequence). The germline V and J ends were trimmed by 3 bases and 2 bases, with 8 bases remaining between them. CDR3 coding DNA: TGTGCCAGCAGCTTGCTAGCGACCTACAATGAGCAGTTCTTC. Its protein is CASSLLATYNEQFF.

The chain recombines TRBV5-1 with TRBJ2-7; 7 nucleotides agree with TRBD1. The J segment lost 2 bases and the V segment lost 6 bases, leaving 8 bases of the junction unmatched. The germline gives CDR1 SGHRS, CDR2 YFSETQ. This CDR3 comprises 14 residues. The CDR3 sequence: CASMAAQGAYEQYF. CDR3 nucleotide sequence: TGCGCCAGCATGGCGGCGCAGGGGGCCTACGAGCAGTACTTC.

The V call is TRBV19, the J call TRBJ2-6; D gene uncertain. The V gene's germline CDR1 is LNHDA and CDR2 SQIVND (reference sequence). V lost 7 bases, J lost 0 bases, and 13 bases lay in between. The CDR3 is 16 amino acids. The CDR3 loop reads CASMQVTFSGANVLTF. In DNA, the CDR3 is TGTGCCAGTATGCAGGTCACCTTCTCTGGGGCCAACGTCCTGACTTTC.

The chain links TRBV6-2 or TRBV6-3 to TRBJ2-5, with 7 bases aligning to TRBD1. The CDR3 covers 15 residues. CDR1 and CDR2 from the germline V gene are MNHEY and SVGEGT. The J segment lost 4 bases and the V segment lost 3 bases, leaving 8 bases of the junction unmatched. CDR3 nucleotides: TGTGCCAGCAGTTATGCCAACCGACAGGGAGAGACCCAGTACTTC. Residues: CASSYANRQGETQYF.

DNA for the CDR3: TGTGCCACCAGCAGAGAAGTGGGAGGGGGTCAGCCCCAGCATTTT. Protein: CATSREVGGGQPQHF. The J gene is TRBJ1-5, the V gene TRBV15, with D tentatively TRBD1 (6 bases). This CDR3 spans 15 amino acids. Germline values: CDR1 LNHNV, CDR2 YYDKDF (reference sequence). V lost 0 bases and J lost 6, with 12 bases in between.

V and J are TRBV6-5 and TRBJ1-5; D remains unclear. Trimming took off 2 bases at V and 4 bases at J, with 6 bases between the two ends. The CDR3 length is 13 residues. Germline CDR1 reads MNHEY; CDR2 reads SVGAGI. For the CDR3, the DNA is TGTGCCAGCAGTTACGAGGTGAATCAGCCCCAGCATTTT. Translated: CASSYEVNQPQHF.

This clone was counted between two and nine times. CDR3 nucleotides: TGCGCCAGCAGCCAAGATCCGGGCGGAACCTATGGCTACACCTTC. Amino acid sequence: CASSQDPGGTYGYTF. The chain couples TRBV4-3 to TRBJ1-2; the D is unclear. The CDR3 has 15 amino acids. The germline V gene has CDR1 LGHNA and CDR2 YSLEER. V was shortened by 0 bases and J by 4 bases, with 12 bases between the two germline ends.

The chain uses TRBV5-1 and TRBJ2-1; 8 bases match TRBD1. After removal of 0 bases from V and 9 bases from J, the junction contained 5 bases not matched to a gene. The CDR3 is 14 residues long. CDR1 is SGHRS and CDR2 is YFSETQ in the germline V gene. This CDR3 is CASSLGDRSTEQFF. The CDR3 DNA reads TGCGCCAGCAGCTTGGGGGACAGGAGCACTGAGCAGTTCTTC.

There are a few counts of this clone. The chain's CDR3 is CASSLYRNYEQYF. The CDR3 DNA reads TGTGCCAGCAGTTTATACAGAAATTACGAGCAGTACTTC. The V call is TRBV6-6, the J call TRBJ2-7, with D hard to call. CDR1 MNHNY and CDR2 SVGAGI come from the germline V gene (reference sequence). This CDR3 region has 13 residues. V was trimmed by 4 bases and J by 4 bases, leaving 11 bases between them.

To note about this clone: Other DNA sequences of this sample code for an identical CDR3. The CDR3 spells CAWSTGYGYTF. CDR3 bases: TGTGCCTGGAGTACCGGCTATGGCTACACCTTC. The rearrangement joins TRBV30 to TRBJ1-2; D is uncertain. The V gene's germline CDR1 is GTSNPN and CDR2 SVGIG (reference sequence). V dropped 2 bases and J dropped 4 bases, with 5 bases sitting between them. The CDR3 contains 11 residues.

V is TRBV4-2 and J is TRBJ1-1, with D hard to call. The CDR3 contains 15 residues. With 2 bases removed from V and 0 bases from J, the gap between germline ends came to 10 bases. Germline CDR1 and CDR2: LGHNA and YNFKEQ. In nucleotides, the CDR3 is TGTGCCAGCAGCCAAAACAGAGCGATGAACACTGAAGCTTTCTTT. It yields the protein CASSQNRAMNTEAFF.

V and J are TRBV15 and TRBJ2-5; TRBD2 matches 8 bases. CDR3 size: 16 residues. The V segment lost 0 bases and the J segment 5 bases; nucleotides outside the gene matches: 8. Germline-derived CDR1 and CDR2 are LNHNV and YYDKDF (reference sequence). The DNA for the CDR3 is TGTGCCACCAGCAGAGATCAAGCGGGGGCAGGGGAGACCCAGTACTTC. Translated, it gives CATSRDQAGAGETQYF.

The V and J genes are TRBV11-3 and TRBJ2-1; D may be TRBD1 (6 bases). The CDR3 covers 14 residues. With 5 bases removed from V and 0 bases from J, the gap between germline ends came to 8 bases. Germline CDR1 reads SGHNT; CDR2 reads YENEEA. The CDR3 region has the DNA TGTGCCAGCAGCCAGGGGAGCTCCTACAATGAGCAGTTCTTC. Its translation: CASSQGSSYNEQFF.

This clone was counted a single time. V is TRBV11-3 and J is TRBJ2-2; TRBD2 aligns across 8 bases. Germline CDR1 SGHNT, CDR2 YENEEA. V lost 5 bases and J lost 3; bases outside the gene matches: 17. The CDR3 runs 19 residues. The CDR3, as DNA: TGTGCCAGCAGCCCGCGAGACGGAAAGGCGGGGGGTTACACCGGGGAGCTGTTTTTT. Translated: CASSPRDGKAGGYTGELFF.

This clone came up a few times. The chain couples TRBV2 to TRBJ1-5; D is possibly TRBD1 (5 bases). The germline V gene has CDR1 SNHLY and CDR2 FYNNEI. Trimming cost V 0 bases and J 6 bases, with 9 bases left between them. The CDR3 extends over 14 amino acids. CDR3 amino acids: CASSEAGRGQPQHF. Here the CDR3 DNA reads TGTGCCAGCAGTGAAGCGGGGCGGGGTCAGCCCCAGCATTTT.